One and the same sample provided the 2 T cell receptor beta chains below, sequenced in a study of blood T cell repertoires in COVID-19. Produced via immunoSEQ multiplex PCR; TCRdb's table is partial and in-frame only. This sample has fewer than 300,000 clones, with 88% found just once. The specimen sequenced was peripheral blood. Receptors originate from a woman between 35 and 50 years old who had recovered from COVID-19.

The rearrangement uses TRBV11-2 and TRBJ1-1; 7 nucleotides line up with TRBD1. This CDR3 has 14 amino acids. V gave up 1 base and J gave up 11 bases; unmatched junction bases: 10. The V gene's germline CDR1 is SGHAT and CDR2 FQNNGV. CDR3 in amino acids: CASSLGTGVMKAFF. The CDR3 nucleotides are TGTGCCAGCAGCTTAGGTACAGGGGTGATGAAGGCTTTCTTT.

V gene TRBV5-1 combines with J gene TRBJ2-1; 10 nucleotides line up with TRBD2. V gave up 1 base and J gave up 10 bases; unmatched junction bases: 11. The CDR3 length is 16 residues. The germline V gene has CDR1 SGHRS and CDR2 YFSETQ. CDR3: CASSLMLAGETLEQFF. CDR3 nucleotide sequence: TGCGCCAGCAGCTTGATGCTAGCGGGAGAGACGCTGGAGCAGTTCTTC. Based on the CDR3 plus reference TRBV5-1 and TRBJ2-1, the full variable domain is KAGVTQTPRYLIKTRGQQVTLSCSPISGHRSVSWYQQTPGQGLQFLFEYFSETQRNKGNFPGRFSGRQFSNSRSEMNVSTLELGDSALYLCASSLMLAGETLEQFFGPGTRLTVL.